This passage covers 17 T cell receptor beta chains from one sample sequenced in a study of blood T cell repertoires in COVID-19 (dated by TCRdb to 2020 to 2021). Library preparation used the immunoSEQ multiplex PCR assay. The table was pulled from immuneACCESS by TCRdb, which kept in-frame rearrangements only. Such tables lose some clones; where checked, under half of the loss comes from unresolved V genes, and the rest has no known cause. This sample has 200,000 or so clones in its table, and roughly nine tenths of those were observed once. More than 0.7% of the sample belongs to the ten largest clones. Sequencing was carried out using peripheral blood. These receptors were obtained from a man in his sixties with COVID-19, enrolled during active disease.

CDR3 region: CASSENVGHNQPQHF. As DNA, the CDR3 is TGTGCCAGCAGTGAGAATGTAGGACATAATCAGCCCCAGCATTTT. V and J are TRBV2 and TRBJ1-5, with a possible D match to TRBD1 (5 bases). Trimming took 3 bases from V and 4 from J, leaving 13 bases between them. Germline loops: CDR1 SNHLY, CDR2 FYNNEI. The CDR3 has 15 residues. Drawing the rest from reference TRBV2 and TRBJ1-5, the complete variable domain is EPEVTQTPSHQVTQMGQEVILRCVPISNHLYFYWYRQILGQKVEFLVSFYNNEISEKSEIFDDQFSVERPDGSNFTLKIRSTKLEDSAMYFCASSENVGHNQPQHFGDGTRLSIL.

The J gene is TRBJ2-7, the V gene TRBV15; tentatively, D is TRBD1 (5 bases). Germline V CDR1 and CDR2: LNHNV, YYDKDF (reference sequence). This CDR3 contains 14 residues. Trimming took off 1 base at V and 2 bases at J, with 9 bases between the two ends. CDR3 region: CATSRVKGAYEQYF. The DNA of the CDR3 is TGTGCCACCAGCAGAGTAAAAGGGGCCTACGAGCAGTACTTC.

For this clone: This sample includes further DNA sequences coding for the same CDR3. The V gene is TRBV2, the J gene TRBJ1-3, with 9 bases aligning to TRBD1. V dropped 6 bases and J dropped 0; count of bases not matched to a gene: 3. The CDR3 consists of 15 residues. Germline V gene sequence: CDR1 SNHLY, CDR2 FYNNEI. The CDR3: CASRETGGSGNTIYF. CDR3 DNA: TGTGCCAGCAGAGAGACAGGGGGCTCTGGAAACACCATATATTTT.

V usage is TRBV7-9 and J usage is TRBJ1-1; the D is unclear. V was clipped by 2 bases and J by 1 base, with 11 bases between them. Germline V gene data show CDR1 as SEHNR and CDR2 as FQNEAQ (reference sequence). The CDR3 runs to 15 residues. The CDR3 DNA sequence: TGTGCCAGCAGCTTAAGAGCGGGCAAGAACACTGAAGCTTTCTTT. Amino acid sequence: CASSLRAGKNTEAFF.

The chain joins TRBV21-1 to TRBJ2-2; the DNA was not compared with TRBD2, the D call given in the table. TRBV21-1 is designated a pseudogene. The length of the CDR3 is 16 residues. The CDR3 nucleotides are TGTGCCAGCAGCAAACCTAGCGGGAGGGCCCCCGGGGAGCTGTTTTTT. This codes for CASSKPSGRAPGELFF.

The chain is built from TRBV5-1 and TRBJ2-1; 14 positions agree with TRBD2. The trim removed 6 bases at V and 10 bases at J, leaving 12 bases unmatched. Per germline, CDR1 SGHRS and CDR2 YFSETQ. This CDR3 has 16 amino acids. CDR3 coding DNA: TGCGCCAGCACCTCTCCGGGACTAGCGGGAGTGGGGGAGCAGTTCTTC. This sequence encodes CASTSPGLAGVGEQFF.

The rearrangement joins TRBV19 to TRBJ2-2; D is possibly TRBD1 (5 bases). The CDR3 consists of 14 residues. V was cut by 8 bases and J by 0 bases, with 10 bases left in between. Per the germline V gene, CDR1 is LNHDA and CDR2 is SQIVND (reference sequence). The CDR3 DNA reads TGTGCCAGTCGGACAACCACGAACACCGGGGAGCTGTTTTTT. This sequence encodes CASRTTTNTGELFF.

The chain has TRBV29-1 and TRBJ1-2, with 9 bases that match TRBD1. The CDR3 runs 16 residues. CDR1 is SQVTM and CDR2 is ANQGSEA in the germline V gene. The V gene end was trimmed by 5 bases and the J gene end by 2 bases; junction bases not matched to a gene: 12. The CDR3 here is CSVTFRDRVVNYGYTF. The CDR3 bases are TGCAGCGTTACATTCCGGGACAGGGTTGTCAACTATGGCTACACCTTC.

This clone has only one observation. This sequence joins TRBV27 and TRBJ1-5; D unclear. V was pared by 3 bases and J by 3 bases, with 9 bases between. The CDR3 extends over 14 amino acids. CDR1 is MNHEY and CDR2 is SMNVEV in the germline V gene (reference sequence). Here the CDR3 DNA reads TGTGCCAGCAGTTTTGAGGTTAACAATCAGCCCCAGCATTTT. Its translation is CASSFEVNNQPQHF.

The chain uses TRBV6-5 and TRBJ1-5; D may be TRBD1 (5 bases). Germline CDR1 reads MNHEY; CDR2 reads SVGAGI. The CDR3 spans 14 residues. Trimming shortened V by 8 bases and J by 0 bases, and 11 bases separated the two germline ends. The CDR3 region is CASDSSYSNQPQHF. CDR3 DNA sequence: TGTGCCAGCGACAGTAGCTATAGCAATCAGCCCCAGCATTTT.

CDR3 in amino acids: CASSPRGDSYEQYF. In DNA form, the CDR3 reads TGTGCCAGCAGCCCGCGGGGGGACTCCTACGAGCAGTACTTC. The chain couples TRBV5-4 to TRBJ2-7, with 8 positions matching TRBD2. Looked up from germline, CDR1 is SGHNT and CDR2 is YYREEE (reference sequence). J lost 0 bases, V lost 4 bases, and 3 bases had no gene match. The length of the CDR3 is 14 residues.

This sequence joins TRBV5-4 and TRBJ2-7, with D possibly matching TRBD1 (5 bases). CDR1 SGHNT and CDR2 YYREEE come from the germline V gene (reference sequence). The CDR3 has 12 residues. Trimming left V 4 bases short and J 7 bases short, with 12 bases between. CDR3 in amino acids: CASSGPRGEQYF. The CDR3 nucleotides are TGTGCCAGCAGCGGACCTAGGGGTGAGCAGTACTTC.

The genes are TRBV5-5 and TRBJ1-2; 10 bases are a match to TRBD1. J was trimmed by 7 bases and V by 4 bases; bases with no gene match: 10. The CDR3 consists of 15 residues. Looked up from germline, CDR1 is SGHKS and CDR2 is YYEKEE (reference sequence). Written as DNA, the CDR3 is TGTGCCAGCAGCCGGGGCGACAGGGGGCCCTCTGGCTACACCTTC. Translation: CASSRGDRGPSGYTF. Full variable domain (rest looked up from reference TRBV5-5 and TRBJ1-2): DAGVTQSPTHLIKTRGQQVTLRCSPISGHKSVSWYQQVLGQGPQFIFQYYEKEERGRGNFPDRFSARQFPNYSSELNVNALLLGDSALYLCASSRGDRGPSGYTFGSGTRLTVV.

J is TRBJ1-3 and V is TRBV28; 10 bases align to TRBD1. V gave up 10 bases and J gave up 1 base; unmatched junction bases: 10. Germline-derived CDR1 and CDR2 are MDHEN and SYDVKM. This CDR3 is built from 16 residues. CDR3 protein: CATRRQGAVSGNTIYF. Written as DNA, the CDR3 is TGTGCCACCCGAAGACAGGGGGCGGTATCTGGAAACACCATATATTTT. The full variable domain, rest sourced from reference TRBV28 and TRBJ1-3, is DVKVTQSSRYLVKRTGEKVFLECVQDMDHENMFWYRQDPGLGLRLIYFSYDVKMKEKGDIPEGYSVSREKKERFSLILESASTNQTSMYLCATRRQGAVSGNTIYFGEGSWLTVV.

This sequence joins TRBV12-3 or TRBV12-4 and TRBJ1-2; D is perhaps TRBD1 (6 bases). V was trimmed by 3 bases and J by 8 bases, leaving 10 bases between them. The CDR3 runs to 12 residues. The CDR3 region is CASSFTGGGYTF. The CDR3 nucleotides are TGTGCCAGCAGTTTCACGGGGGGCGGCTACACCTTC.

This chain connects TRBV18 to TRBJ2-1, with TRBD1 matching over 9 bases. This CDR3 is built from 15 residues. The germline V gene has CDR1 KGHSH and CDR2 LQKENI. J was trimmed by 8 bases and V by 4 bases; bases with no gene match: 9. Here the CDR3 DNA reads TGTGCCAGCTCACTCGGACAGGGGCCCCGCGATGAGCAGTTCTTC. Translation: CASSLGQGPRDEQFF. The full variable domain, with the rest looked up from reference TRBV18 and TRBJ2-1, is NAGVMQNPRHLVRRRGQEARLRCSPMKGHSHVYWYRQLPEEGLKFMVYLQKENIIDESGMPKERFSAEFPKEGPSILRIQQVVRGDSAAYFCASSLGQGPRDEQFFGPGTRLTVL.

The chain is built from TRBV5-4 and TRBJ2-3; 13 bases fit TRBD2. V lost 0 bases and J lost 4; bases outside the gene matches: 8. The CDR3 extends over 18 amino acids. Germline assignment: CDR1 SGHNT and CDR2 YYREEE (reference sequence). CDR3 region: CASSLGTSGGPGADTQYF. The CDR3, as DNA: TGTGCCAGCAGCTTGGGGACTAGCGGGGGACCGGGGGCAGATACGCAGTATTTT.